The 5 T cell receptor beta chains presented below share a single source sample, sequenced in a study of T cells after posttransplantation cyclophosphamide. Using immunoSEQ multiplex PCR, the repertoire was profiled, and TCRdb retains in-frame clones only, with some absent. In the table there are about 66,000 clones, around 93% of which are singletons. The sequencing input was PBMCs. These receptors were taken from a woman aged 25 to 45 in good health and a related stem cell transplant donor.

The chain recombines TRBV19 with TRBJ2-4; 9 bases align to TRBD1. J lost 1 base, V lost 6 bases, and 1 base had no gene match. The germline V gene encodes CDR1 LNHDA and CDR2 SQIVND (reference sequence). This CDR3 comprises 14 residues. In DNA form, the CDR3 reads TGTGCCAGTAGCGGGACAGGGGCCAAAAACATTCAGTACTTC. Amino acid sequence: CASSGTGAKNIQYF.

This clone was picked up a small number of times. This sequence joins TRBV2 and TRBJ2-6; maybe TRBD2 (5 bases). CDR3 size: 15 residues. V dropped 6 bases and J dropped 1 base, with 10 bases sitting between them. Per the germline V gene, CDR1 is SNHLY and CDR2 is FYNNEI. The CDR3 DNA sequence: TGTGCCAGCAGAAACGGGGTTTCTGGGGCCAACGTCCTGACTTTC. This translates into CASRNGVSGANVLTF.

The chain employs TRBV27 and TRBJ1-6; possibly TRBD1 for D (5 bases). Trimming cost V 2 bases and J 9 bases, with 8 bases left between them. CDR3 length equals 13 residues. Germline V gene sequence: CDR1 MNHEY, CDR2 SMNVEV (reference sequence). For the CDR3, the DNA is TGTGCCAGCAGTTTAACGAGGGGTTCACCCCTCCACTTT. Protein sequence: CASSLTRGSPLHF.

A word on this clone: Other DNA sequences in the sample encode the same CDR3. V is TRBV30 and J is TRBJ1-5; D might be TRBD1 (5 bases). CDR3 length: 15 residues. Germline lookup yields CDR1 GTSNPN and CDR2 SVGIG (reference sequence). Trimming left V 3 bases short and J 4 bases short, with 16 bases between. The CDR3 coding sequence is TGTGCCTGGAGAGGAGGGACGGGGGGTAATCAGCCCCAGCATTTT. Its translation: CAWRGGTGGNQPQHF.

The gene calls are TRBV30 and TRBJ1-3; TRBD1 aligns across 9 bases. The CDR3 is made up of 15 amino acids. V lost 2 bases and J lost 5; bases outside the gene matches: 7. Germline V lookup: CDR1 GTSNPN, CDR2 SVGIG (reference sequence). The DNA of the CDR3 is TGTGCCTGGAGTTCGCAGACAGGGGGACGAAACACCATATATTTT. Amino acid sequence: CAWSSQTGGRNTIYF.